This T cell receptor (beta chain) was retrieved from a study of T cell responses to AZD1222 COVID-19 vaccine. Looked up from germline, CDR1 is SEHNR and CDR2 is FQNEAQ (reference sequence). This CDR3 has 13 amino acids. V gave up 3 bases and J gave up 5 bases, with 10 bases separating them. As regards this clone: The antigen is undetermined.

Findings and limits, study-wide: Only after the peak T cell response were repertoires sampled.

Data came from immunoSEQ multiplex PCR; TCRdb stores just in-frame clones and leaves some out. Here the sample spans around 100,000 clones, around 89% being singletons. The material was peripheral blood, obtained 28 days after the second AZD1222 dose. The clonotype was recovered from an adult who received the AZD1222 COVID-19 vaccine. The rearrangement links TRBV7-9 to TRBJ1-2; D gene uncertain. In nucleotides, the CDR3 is TGTGCCAGCAGCTTTAATCCCCTTTATGGCTACACCTTC. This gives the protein CASSFNPLYGYTF.